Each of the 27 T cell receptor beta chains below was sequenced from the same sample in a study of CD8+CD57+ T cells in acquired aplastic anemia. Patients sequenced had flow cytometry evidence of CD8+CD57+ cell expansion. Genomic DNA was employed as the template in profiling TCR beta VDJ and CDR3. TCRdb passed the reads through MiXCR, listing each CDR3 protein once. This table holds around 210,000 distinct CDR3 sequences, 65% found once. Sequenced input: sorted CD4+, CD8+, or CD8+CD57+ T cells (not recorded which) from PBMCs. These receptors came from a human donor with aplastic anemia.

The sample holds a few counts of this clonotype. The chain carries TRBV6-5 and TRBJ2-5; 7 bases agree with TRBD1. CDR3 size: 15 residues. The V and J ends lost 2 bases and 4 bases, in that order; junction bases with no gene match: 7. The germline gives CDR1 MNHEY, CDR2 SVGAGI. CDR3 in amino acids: CASSYGRQGGETQYF. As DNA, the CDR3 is TGTGCCAGCAGTTACGGTCGACAGGGTGGAGAGACCCAGTACTTC.

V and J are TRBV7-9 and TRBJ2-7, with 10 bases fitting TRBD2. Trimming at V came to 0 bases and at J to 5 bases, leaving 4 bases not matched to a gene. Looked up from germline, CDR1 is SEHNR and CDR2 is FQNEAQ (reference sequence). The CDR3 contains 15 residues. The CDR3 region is CASSLAGTSVHEQYF. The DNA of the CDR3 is TGTGCCAGCAGCTTAGCTGGGACTAGCGTCCACGAGCAGTACTTC.

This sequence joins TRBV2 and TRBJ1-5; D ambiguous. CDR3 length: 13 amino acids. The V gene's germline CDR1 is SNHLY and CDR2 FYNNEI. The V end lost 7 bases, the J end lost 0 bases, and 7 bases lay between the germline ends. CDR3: CASMRDSNQPQHF. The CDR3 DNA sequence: TGTGCCAGCATGAGGGATAGCAATCAGCCCCAGCATTTT.

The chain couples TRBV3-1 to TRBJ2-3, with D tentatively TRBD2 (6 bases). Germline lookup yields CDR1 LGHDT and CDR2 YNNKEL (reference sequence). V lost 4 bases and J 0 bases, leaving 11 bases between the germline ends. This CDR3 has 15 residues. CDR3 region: CASSPYGSSTDTQYF. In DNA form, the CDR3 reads TGTGCCAGCAGCCCTTACGGGAGCAGCACAGATACGCAGTATTTT.

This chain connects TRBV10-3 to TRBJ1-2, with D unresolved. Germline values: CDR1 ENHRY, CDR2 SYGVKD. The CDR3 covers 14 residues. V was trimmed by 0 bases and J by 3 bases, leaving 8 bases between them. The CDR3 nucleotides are TGTGCCATCAGTGAGTCGAGCGAACACTATGGCTACACCTTC. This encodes CAISESSEHYGYTF.

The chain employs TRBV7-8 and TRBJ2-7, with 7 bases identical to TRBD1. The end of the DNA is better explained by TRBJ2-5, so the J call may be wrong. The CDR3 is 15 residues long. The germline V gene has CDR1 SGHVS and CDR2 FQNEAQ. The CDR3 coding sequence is TGTGCCAGCAGCTTAGCCCGGACAGGTTCTGAGACCCAGTACTTC. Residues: CASSLARTGSETQYF.

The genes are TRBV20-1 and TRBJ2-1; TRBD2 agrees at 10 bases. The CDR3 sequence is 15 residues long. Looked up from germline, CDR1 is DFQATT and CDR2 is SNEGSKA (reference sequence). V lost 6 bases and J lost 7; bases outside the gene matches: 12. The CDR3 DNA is TGCAGTGCATCGCCCGTACTAGCGGGAACAAATGAGCAGTTCTTC. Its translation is CSASPVLAGTNEQFF.

The CDR3 DNA is TGTGCCAGCAGAATTAGCGGGTCAGTGGAGACCCAGTACTTC. Protein sequence: CASRISGSVETQYF. This chain uses TRBV2 with TRBJ2-1; TRBD2 matches 7 bases. The DNA end lines up better with TRBJ2-5; the J call may be wrong. Germline-derived CDR1 and CDR2 are SNHLY and FYNNEI. The CDR3 totals 14 residues.

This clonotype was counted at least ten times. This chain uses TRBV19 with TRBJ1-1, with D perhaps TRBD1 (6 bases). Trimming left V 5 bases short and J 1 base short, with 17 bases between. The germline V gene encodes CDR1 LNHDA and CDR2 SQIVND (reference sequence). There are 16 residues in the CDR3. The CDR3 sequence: CASSPWDTPRNTEAFF. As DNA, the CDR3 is TGTGCCAGTAGTCCCTGGGACACTCCTCGGAACACTGAAGCTTTCTTT.

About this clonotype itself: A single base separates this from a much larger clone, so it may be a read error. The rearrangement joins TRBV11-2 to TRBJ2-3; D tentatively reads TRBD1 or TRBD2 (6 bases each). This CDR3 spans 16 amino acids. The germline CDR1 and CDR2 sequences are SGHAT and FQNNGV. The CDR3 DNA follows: TGTGCCGGCAGCCCCTATTGGGGGGCTAGCACAGATACGCAGTATTTT. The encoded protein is CAGSPYWGASTDTQYF.

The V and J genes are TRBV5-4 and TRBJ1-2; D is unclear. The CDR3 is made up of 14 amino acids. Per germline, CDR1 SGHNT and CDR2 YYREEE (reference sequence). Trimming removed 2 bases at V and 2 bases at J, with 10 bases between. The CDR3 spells CASSFDLGNYGYTF. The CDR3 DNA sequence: TGTGCCAGCAGCTTTGATCTGGGAAACTATGGCTACACCTTC.

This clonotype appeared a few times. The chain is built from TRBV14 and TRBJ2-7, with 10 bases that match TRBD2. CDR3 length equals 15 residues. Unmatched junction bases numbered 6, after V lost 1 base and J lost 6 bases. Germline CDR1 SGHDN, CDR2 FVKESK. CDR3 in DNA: TGTGCCAGCAGCCAAGCAGCTAGCGGGAGAACCGAGCAGTACTTC. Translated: CASSQAASGRTEQYF.

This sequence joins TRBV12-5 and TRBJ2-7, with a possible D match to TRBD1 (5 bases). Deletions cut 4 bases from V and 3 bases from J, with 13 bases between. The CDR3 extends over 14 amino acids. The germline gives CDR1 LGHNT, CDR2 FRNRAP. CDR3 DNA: TGTGCTAGTGGTTACCAGGGTCCCTACTACGAGCAGTACTTC. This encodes CASGYQGPYYEQYF. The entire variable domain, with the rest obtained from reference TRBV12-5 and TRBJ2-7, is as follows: DARVTQTPRHKVTEMGQEVTMRCQPILGHNTVFWYRQTMMQGLELLAYFRNRAPLDDSGMPKDRFSAEMPDATLATLKIQPSEPRDSAVYFCASGYQGPYYEQYFGPGTRLTVT.

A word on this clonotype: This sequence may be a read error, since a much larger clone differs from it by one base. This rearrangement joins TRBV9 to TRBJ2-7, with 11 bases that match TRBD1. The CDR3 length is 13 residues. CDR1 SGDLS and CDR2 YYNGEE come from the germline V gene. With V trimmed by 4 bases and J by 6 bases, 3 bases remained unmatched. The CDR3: CASSYGTGGEQYF. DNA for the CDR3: TGTGCCAGCAGCTACGGGACAGGGGGCGAGCAGTACTTC.

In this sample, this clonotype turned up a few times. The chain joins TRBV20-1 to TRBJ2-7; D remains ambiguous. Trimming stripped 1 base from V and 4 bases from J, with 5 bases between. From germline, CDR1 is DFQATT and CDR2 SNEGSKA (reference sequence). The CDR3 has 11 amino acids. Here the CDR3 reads CSARVSYEQYF. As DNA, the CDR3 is TGCAGTGCTAGAGTCTCATACGAGCAGTACTTC.

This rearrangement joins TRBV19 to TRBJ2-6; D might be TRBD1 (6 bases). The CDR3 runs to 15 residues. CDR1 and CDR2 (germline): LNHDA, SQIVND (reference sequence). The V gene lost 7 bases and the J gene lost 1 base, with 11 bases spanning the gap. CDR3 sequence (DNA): TGTGCCAGTATGATTACAGGGTCTGGGGCCAACGTCCTGACTTTC. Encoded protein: CASMITGSGANVLTF.

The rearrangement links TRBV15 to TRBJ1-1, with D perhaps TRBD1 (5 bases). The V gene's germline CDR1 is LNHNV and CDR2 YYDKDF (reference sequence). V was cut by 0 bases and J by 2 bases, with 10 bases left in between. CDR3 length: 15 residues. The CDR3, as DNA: TGTGCCACCAGCAGAGATGAGACAGCTAACACTGAAGCTTTCTTT. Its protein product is CATSRDETANTEAFF.

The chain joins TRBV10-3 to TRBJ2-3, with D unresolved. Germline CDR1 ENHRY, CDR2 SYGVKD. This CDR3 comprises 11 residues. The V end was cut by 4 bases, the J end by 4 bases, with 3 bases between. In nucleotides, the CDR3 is TGTGCCATCAGTGCAGCAGATACGCAGTATTTT. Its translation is CAISAADTQYF.

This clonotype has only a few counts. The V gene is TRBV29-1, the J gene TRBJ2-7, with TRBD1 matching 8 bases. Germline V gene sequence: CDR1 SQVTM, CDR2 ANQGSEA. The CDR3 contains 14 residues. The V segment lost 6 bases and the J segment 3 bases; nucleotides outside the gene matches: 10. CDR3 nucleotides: TGCAGCGTCGTAGGACAGGGTACACTCTACGAGCAGTACTTC. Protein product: CSVVGQGTLYEQYF.

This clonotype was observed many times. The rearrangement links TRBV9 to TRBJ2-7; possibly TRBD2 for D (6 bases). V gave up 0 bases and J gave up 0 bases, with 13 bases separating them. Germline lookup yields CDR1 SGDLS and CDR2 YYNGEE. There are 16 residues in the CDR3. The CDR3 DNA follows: TGTGCCAGCAGCGTAGGCGCGGGGAGTTTCTCCTACGAGCAGTACTTC. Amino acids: CASSVGAGSFSYEQYF.

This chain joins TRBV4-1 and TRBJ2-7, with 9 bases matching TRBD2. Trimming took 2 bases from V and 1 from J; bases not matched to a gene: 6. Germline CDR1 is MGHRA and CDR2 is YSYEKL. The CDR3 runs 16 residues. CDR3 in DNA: TGCGCCAGCAGCCAACCCCTAAGCGGGAGGTCCTACGAGCAGTACTTC. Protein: CASSQPLSGRSYEQYF.

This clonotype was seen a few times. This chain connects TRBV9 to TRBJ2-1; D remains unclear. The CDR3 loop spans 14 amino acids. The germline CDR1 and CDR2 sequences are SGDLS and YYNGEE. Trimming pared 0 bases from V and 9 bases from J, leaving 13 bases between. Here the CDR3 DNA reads TGTGCCAGCAGCGTAGGTTCTGGGGTTGCTGAGCAGTTCTTC. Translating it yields CASSVGSGVAEQFF.

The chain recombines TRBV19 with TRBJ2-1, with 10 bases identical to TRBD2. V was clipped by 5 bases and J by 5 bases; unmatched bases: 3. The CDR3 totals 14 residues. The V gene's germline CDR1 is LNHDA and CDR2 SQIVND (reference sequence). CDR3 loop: CASSGTSVHNEQFF. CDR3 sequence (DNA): TGTGCCAGTAGTGGGACTAGCGTACACAATGAGCAGTTCTTC.

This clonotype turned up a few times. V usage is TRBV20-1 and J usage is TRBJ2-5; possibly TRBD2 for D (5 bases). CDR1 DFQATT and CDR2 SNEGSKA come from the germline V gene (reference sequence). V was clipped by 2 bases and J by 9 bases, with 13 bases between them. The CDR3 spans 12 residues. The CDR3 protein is CSARFGRSAQYF. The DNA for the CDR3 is TGCAGTGCTAGATTTGGGAGATCGGCCCAGTACTTC.

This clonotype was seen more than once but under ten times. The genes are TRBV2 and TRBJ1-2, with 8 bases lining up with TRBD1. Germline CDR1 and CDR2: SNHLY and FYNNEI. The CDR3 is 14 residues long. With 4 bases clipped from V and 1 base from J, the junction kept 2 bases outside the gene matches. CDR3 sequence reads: CASSGQGSNYGYTF. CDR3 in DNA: TGTGCCAGCAGTGGACAGGGGAGTAACTATGGCTACACCTTC.

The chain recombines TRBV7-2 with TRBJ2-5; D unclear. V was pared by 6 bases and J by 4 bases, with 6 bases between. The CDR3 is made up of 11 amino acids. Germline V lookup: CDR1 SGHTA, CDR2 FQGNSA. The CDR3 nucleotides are TGTGCCAGCAGATACGCAGAGACCCAGTACTTC. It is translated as CASRYAETQYF.

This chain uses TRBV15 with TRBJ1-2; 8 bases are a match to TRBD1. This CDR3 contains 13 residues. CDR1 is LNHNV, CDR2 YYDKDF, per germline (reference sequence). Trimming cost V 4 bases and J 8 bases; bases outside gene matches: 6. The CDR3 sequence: CATSTLTGEGYTF. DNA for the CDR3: TGTGCCACCAGCACTTTGACAGGGGAAGGCTACACCTTC.